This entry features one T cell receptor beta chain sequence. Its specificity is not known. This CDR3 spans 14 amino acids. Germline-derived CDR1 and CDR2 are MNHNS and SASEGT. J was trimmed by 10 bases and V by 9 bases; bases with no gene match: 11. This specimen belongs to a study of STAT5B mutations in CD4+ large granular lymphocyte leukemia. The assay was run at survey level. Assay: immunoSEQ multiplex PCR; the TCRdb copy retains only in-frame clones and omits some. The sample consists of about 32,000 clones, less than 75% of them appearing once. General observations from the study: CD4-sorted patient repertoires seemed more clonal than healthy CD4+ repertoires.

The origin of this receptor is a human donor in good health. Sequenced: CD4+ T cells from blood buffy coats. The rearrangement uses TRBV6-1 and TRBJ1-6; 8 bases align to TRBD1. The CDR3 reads CASQRTGGHSPLHF. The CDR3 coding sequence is TGTGCCAGTCAGCGAACAGGGGGTCACTCACCCCTCCACTTT.